This is a list of T cell receptor beta chains from one sample in a study of cytomegalovirus exposure and HLA in healthy donors. TCRdb keeps only in-frame clones here, not all; method: immunoSEQ multiplex PCR. The sample contains about 150,000 clones, roughly 70% of which appear only once. Sequencing used PBMCs. The receptors shown here come from a man aged 45 to 65 in good health and CMV-seropositive. The CDR3 runs from the conserved cysteine through the conserved F or W. The order of the fields is J gene, clone size, D gene, V gene, CDR3 DNA, CDR3 protein. D genes are given only for firm matches. The size field is filled for only some rows; it gives once, few, many or a size class.

j_gene: TRBJ1-2; abundance: NA; d_gene: TRBD1; v_gene: TRBV11-3; CDR3nt: TGTGCCAGCAGCTTAGGCGGACAGGGGGCGTATGGCTACACCTTC; CDR3aa: CASSLGGQGAYGYTF
j_gene: TRBJ2-2; abundance: NA; d_gene: NA; v_gene: TRBV27; CDR3nt: TGTGCCAGCAGTTCGCCCCGGGGGGCGGTTAGGGAGCTGTTTTTT; CDR3aa: CASSSPRGAVRELFF
j_gene: TRBJ2-1; abundance: once; d_gene: TRBD2; v_gene: TRBV7-9; CDR3nt: TGTGCCAGCAGGCCAGGGGCTAGCGGGGCTAAAGAGCAGTTCTTC; CDR3aa: CASRPGASGAKEQFF
j_gene: TRBJ1-1; abundance: NA; d_gene: TRBD1; v_gene: TRBV10-2; CDR3nt: TGCGCCAGCAGTCCAGGGGGCTCAGCTTTCTTT; CDR3aa: CASSPGGSAFF
j_gene: TRBJ2-1; abundance: NA; d_gene: NA; v_gene: TRBV5-1; CDR3nt: TGCGCCAGCAATCCGGGACTCAGCTCCTACAATGAGCAGTTCTTC; CDR3aa: CASNPGLSSYNEQFF
j_gene: TRBJ1-1; abundance: few; d_gene: NA; v_gene: TRBV2; CDR3nt: TGTGCCAGCAGTGAAGCGCTGGGAGGGGGGACTGAAGCTTTCTTT; CDR3aa: CASSEALGGGTEAFF
j_gene: TRBJ2-1; abundance: NA; d_gene: NA; v_gene: TRBV18; CDR3nt: TGTGCCAGCTCAACGTACGGGGACAACAATGAGCAGTTCTTC; CDR3aa: CASSTYGDNNEQFF
j_gene: TRBJ2-1; abundance: NA; d_gene: TRBD2; v_gene: TRBV7-2; CDR3nt: TGTGCCAGCAGCTTAGAGACTAGCGCGACCTACAATGAGCAGTTCTTC; CDR3aa: CASSLETSATYNEQFF
j_gene: TRBJ2-3; abundance: NA; d_gene: NA; v_gene: TRBV6-4; CDR3nt: TGTGCCAGCAGTGACCCTCGGATAGCCGATACGCAGTATTTT; CDR3aa: CASSDPRIADTQYF
j_gene: TRBJ1-1; abundance: NA; d_gene: NA; v_gene: TRBV11-2; CDR3nt: TGTGCCAGCAGCTCGGCCGGTCGGGAGAACACTGAAGCTTTCTTT; CDR3aa: CASSSAGRENTEAFF
j_gene: TRBJ2-2; abundance: NA; d_gene: TRBD1; v_gene: TRBV6-5; CDR3nt: TGTGCCAGCAGTTACGGGACAGAGAACACCGGGGAGCTGTTTTTT; CDR3aa: CASSYGTENTGELFF
j_gene: TRBJ1-6; abundance: NA; d_gene: NA; v_gene: TRBV9; CDR3nt: TGTGCCAGCAGCGCCGGGAGGGGCTGGAATTCACCCCTCCACTTT; CDR3aa: CASSAGRGWNSPLHF